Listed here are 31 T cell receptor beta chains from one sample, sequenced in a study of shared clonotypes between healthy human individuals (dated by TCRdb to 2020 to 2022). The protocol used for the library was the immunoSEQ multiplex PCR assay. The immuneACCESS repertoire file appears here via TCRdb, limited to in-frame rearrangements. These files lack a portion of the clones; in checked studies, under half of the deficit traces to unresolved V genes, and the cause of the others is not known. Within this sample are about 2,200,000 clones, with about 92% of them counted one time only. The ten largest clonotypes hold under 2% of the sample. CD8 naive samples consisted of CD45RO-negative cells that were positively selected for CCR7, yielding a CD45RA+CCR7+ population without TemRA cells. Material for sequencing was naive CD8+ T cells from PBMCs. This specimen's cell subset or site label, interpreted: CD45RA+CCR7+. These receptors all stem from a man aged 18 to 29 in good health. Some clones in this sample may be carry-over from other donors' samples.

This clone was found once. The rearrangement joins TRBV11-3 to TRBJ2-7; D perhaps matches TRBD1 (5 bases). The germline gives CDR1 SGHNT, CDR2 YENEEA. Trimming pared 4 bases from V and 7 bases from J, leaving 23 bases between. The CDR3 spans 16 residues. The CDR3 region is CASSSLTRAGYGEQYF. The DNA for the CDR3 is TGTGCCAGCAGCTCCCTTACTCGGGCAGGGTATGGGGAGCAGTACTTC.

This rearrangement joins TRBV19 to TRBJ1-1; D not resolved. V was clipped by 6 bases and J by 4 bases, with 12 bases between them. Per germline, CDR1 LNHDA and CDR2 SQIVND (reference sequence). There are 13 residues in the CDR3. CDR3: CASRGRGSTEAFF. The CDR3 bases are TGTGCCAGTAGAGGAAGAGGAAGCACTGAAGCTTTCTTT.

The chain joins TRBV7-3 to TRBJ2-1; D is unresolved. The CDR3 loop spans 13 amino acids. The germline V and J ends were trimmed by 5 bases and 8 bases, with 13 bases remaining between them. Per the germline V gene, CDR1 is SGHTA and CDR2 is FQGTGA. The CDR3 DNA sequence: TGTGCCAGCAGCCCAAGTAGGACCGATGAGCAGTTCTTC. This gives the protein CASSPSRTDEQFF.

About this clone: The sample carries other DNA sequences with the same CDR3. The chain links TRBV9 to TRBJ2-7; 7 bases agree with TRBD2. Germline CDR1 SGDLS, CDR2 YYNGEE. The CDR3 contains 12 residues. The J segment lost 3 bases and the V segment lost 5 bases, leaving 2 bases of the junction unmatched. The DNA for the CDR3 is TGTGCCAGCAGTGGCGGGGGCTACGAGCAGTACTTC. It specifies CASSGGGYEQYF.

CDR3 DNA sequence: TGTGCCAGCCGATCAACCGGCACTGAAGCTTTCTTT. Translating it yields CASRSTGTEAFF. The chain joins TRBV5-4 to TRBJ1-1; D is unresolved. V was shortened by 7 bases and J by 4 bases, with 11 bases between the two germline ends. This CDR3 has 12 amino acids. Germline CDR1 reads SGHNT; CDR2 reads YYREEE (reference sequence).

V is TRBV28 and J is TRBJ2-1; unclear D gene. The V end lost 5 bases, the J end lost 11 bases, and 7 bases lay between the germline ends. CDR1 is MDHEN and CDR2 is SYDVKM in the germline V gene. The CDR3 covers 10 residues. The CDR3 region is CASSRGKQFF. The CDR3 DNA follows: TGTGCCAGCAGTCGTGGAAAGCAGTTCTTC. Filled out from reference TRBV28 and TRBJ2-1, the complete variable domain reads DVKVTQSSRYLVKRTGEKVFLECVQDMDHENMFWYRQDPGLGLRLIYFSYDVKMKEKGDIPEGYSVSREKKERFSLILESASTNQTSMYLCASSRGKQFFGPGTRLTVL.

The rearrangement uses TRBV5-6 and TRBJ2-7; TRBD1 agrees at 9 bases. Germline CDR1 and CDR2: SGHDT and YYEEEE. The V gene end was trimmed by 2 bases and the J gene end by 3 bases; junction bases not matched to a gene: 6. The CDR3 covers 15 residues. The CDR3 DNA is TGTGCCAGCAGCTTCCCTCGACAGGGGGTCTACGAGCAGTACTTC. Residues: CASSFPRQGVYEQYF.

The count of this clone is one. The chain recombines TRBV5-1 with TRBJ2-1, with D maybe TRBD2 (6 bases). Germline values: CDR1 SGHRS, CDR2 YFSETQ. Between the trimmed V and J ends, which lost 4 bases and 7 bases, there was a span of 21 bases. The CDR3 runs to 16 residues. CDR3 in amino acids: CASSAALASAGNEQFF. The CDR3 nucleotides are TGCGCCAGCAGCGCGGCCCTAGCGTCGGCGGGTAATGAGCAGTTCTTC.

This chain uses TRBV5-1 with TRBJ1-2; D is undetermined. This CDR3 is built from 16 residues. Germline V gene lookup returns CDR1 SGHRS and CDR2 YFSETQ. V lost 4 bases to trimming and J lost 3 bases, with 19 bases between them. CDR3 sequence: CASSTWIGGTDYGYTF. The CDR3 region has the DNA TGCGCCAGCAGCACATGGATAGGAGGTACAGACTATGGCTACACCTTC.

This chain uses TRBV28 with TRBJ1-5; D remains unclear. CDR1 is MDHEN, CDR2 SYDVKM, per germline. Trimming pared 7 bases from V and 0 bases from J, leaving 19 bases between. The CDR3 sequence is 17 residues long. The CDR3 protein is CASNTRLGRYSNQPQHF. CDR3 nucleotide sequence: TGTGCCAGCAACACCAGGTTGGGGAGATATAGCAATCAGCCCCAGCATTTT.

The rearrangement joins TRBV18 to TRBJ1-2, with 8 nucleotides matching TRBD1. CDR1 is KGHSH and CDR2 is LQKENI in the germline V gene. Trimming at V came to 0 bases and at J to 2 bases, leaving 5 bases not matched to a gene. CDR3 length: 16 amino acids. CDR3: CASSPPRGLANYGYTF. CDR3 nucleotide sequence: TGTGCCAGCTCACCACCCAGGGGGCTCGCGAACTATGGCTACACCTTC. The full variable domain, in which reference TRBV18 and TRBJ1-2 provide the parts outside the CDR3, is NAGVMQNPRHLVRRRGQEARLRCSPMKGHSHVYWYRQLPEEGLKFMVYLQKENIIDESGMPKERFSAEFPKEGPSILRIQQVVRGDSAAYFCASSPPRGLANYGYTFGSGTRLTVV.

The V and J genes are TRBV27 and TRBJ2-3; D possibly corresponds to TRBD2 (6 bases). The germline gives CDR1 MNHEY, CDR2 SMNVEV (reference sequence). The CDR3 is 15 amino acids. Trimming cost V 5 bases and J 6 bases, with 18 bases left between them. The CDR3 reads CASSPWDGRQDTQYF. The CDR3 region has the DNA TGTGCCAGCAGTCCCTGGGACGGGAGACAGGATACGCAGTATTTT.

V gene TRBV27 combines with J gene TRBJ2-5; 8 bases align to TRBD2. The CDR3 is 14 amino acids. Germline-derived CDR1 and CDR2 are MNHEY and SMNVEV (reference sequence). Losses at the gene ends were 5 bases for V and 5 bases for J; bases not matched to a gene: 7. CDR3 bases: TGTGCCAGCAGTATAATAGCGGGATATGAGACCCAGTACTTC. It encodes CASSIIAGYETQYF.

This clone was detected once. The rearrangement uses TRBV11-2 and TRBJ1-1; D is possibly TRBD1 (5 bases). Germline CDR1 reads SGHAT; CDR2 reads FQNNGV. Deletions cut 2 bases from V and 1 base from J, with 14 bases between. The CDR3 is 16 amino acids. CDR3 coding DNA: TGTGCCAGCAGCTTATACCGTCAAGGGACGAACACTGAAGCTTTCTTT. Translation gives CASSLYRQGTNTEAFF.

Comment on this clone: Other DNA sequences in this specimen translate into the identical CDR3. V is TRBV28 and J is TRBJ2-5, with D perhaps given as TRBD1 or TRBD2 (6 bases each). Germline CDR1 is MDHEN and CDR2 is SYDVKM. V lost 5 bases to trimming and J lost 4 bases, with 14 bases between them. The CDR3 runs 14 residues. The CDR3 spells CASSLRGLGETQYF. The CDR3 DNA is TGTGCCAGCAGTCTACGGGGGCTCGGAGAGACCCAGTACTTC.

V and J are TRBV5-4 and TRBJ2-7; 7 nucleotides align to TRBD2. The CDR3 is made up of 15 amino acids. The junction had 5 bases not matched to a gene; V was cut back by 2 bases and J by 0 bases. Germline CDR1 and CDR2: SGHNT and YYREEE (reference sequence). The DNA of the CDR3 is TGTGCCAGCAGCTTTACTAGCGCGAGCTCCTACGAGCAGTACTTC. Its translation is CASSFTSASSYEQYF.

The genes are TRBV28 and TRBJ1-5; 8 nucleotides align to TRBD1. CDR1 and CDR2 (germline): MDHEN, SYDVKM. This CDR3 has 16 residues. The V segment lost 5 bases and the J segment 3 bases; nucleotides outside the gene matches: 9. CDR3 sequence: CASSQDRTGLNQPQHF. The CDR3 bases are TGTGCCAGCAGTCAAGACCGGACAGGGCTCAATCAGCCCCAGCATTTT. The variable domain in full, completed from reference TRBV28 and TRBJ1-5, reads DVKVTQSSRYLVKRTGEKVFLECVQDMDHENMFWYRQDPGLGLRLIYFSYDVKMKEKGDIPEGYSVSREKKERFSLILESASTNQTSMYLCASSQDRTGLNQPQHFGDGTRLSIL.

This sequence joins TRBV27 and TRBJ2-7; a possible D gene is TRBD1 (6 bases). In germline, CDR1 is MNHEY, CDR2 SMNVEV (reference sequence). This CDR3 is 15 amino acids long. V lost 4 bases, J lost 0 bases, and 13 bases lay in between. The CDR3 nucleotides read TGTGCCAGCAGTTCTACCGGGACAAGCTCCTACGAGCAGTACTTC. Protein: CASSSTGTSSYEQYF.

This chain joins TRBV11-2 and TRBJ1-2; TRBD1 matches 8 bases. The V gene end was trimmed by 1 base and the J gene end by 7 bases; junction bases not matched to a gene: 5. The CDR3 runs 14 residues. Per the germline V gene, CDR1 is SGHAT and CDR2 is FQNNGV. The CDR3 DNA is TGTGCCAGCAGCTTAGGGGCAGGGGGCTTTGGCTACACCTTC. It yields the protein CASSLGAGGFGYTF.

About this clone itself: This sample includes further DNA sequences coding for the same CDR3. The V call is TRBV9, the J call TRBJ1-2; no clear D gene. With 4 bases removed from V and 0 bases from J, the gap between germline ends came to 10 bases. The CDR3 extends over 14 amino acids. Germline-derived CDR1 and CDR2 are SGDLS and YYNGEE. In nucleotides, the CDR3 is TGTGCCAGCAGCCCCGCCGGGACTAACTATGGCTACACCTTC. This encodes CASSPAGTNYGYTF.

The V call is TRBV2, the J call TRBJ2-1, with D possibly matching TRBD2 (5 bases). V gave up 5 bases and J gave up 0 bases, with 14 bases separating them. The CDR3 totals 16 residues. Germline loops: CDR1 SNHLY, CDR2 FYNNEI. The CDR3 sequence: CASSLVLASSYNEQFF. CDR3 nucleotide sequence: TGTGCCAGCAGTTTAGTTCTAGCTAGCTCCTACAATGAGCAGTTCTTC. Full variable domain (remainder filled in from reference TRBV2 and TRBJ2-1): EPEVTQTPSHQVTQMGQEVILRCVPISNHLYFYWYRQILGQKVEFLVSFYNNEISEKSEIFDDQFSVERPDGSNFTLKIRSTKLEDSAMYFCASSLVLASSYNEQFFGPGTRLTVL.

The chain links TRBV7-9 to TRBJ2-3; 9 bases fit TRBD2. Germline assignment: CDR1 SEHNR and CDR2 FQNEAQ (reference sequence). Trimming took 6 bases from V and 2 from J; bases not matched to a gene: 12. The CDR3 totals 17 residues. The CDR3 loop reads CASSPNPGLANTDTQYF. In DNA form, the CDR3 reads TGTGCCAGCAGTCCTAACCCGGGACTAGCCAACACAGATACGCAGTATTTT. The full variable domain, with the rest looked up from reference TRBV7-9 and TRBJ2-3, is DTGVSQNPRHKITKRGQNVTFRCDPISEHNRLYWYRQTLGQGPEFLTYFQNEAQLEKSRLLSDRFSAERPKGSFSTLEIQRTEQGDSAMYLCASSPNPGLANTDTQYFGPGTRLTVL.

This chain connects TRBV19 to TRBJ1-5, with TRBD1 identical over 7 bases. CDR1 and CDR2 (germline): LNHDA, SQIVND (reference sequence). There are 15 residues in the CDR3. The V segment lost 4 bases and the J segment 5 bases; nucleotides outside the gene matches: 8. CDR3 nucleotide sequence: TGTGCCAGTAGTAAACGACAGGGAAATCATCAGCCCCAGCATTTT. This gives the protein CASSKRQGNHQPQHF.

The CDR3 DNA is TGTGCCAGCAGCGTGACAGGGGGCGATATCTACGAGCAGTACTTC. Translation: CASSVTGGDIYEQYF. The gene calls are TRBV11-2 and TRBJ2-7, with TRBD1 matching 10 bases. The germline gives CDR1 SGHAT, CDR2 FQNNGV. After removal of 5 bases from V and 3 bases from J, the junction contained 7 bases not matched to a gene. There are 15 residues in the CDR3.

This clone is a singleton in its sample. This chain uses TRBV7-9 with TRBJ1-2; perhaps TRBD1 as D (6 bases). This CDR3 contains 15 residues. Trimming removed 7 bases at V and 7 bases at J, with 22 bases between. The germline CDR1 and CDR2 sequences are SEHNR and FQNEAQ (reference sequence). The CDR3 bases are TGTGCCAGCACCCAAACCCCGGGGGGGGCCCTTGGCTACACCTTC. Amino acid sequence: CASTQTPGGALGYTF.

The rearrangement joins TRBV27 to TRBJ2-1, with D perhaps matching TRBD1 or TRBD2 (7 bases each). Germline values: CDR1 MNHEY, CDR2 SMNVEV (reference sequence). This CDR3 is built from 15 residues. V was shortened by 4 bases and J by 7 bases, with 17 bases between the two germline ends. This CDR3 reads CASSSRQGGANEQFF. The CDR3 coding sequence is TGTGCCAGCAGTTCCCGACAGGGAGGGGCTAATGAGCAGTTCTTC.

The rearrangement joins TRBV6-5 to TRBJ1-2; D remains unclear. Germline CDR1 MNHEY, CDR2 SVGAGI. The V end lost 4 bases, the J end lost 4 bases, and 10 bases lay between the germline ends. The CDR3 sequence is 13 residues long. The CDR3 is CASSFNRIYGYTF. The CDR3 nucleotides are TGTGCCAGCAGTTTCAACCGCATCTATGGCTACACCTTC.

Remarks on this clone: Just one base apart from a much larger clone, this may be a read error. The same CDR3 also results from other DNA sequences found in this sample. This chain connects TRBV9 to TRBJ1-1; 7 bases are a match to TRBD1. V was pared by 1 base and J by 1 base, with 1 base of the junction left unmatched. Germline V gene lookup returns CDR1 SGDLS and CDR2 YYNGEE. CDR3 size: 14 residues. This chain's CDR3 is CASSVRDRNTEAFF. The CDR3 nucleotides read TGTGCCAGCAGCGTACGGGACAGGAACACTGAAGCTTTCTTT.

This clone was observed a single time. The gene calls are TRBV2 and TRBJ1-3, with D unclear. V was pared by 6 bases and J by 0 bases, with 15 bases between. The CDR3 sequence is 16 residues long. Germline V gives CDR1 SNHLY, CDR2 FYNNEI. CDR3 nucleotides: TGTGCCAGCAGGGGGTGGCAGGAGGACTCTGGAAACACCATATATTTT. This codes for CASRGWQEDSGNTIYF. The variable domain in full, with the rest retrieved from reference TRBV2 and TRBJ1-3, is EPEVTQTPSHQVTQMGQEVILRCVPISNHLYFYWYRQILGQKVEFLVSFYNNEISEKSEIFDDQFSVERPDGSNFTLKIRSTKLEDSAMYFCASRGWQEDSGNTIYFGEGSWLTVV.

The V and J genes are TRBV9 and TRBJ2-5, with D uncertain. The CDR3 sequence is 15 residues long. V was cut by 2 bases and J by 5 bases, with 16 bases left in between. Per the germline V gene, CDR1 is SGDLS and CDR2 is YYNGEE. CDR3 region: CASSVTAAYGETQYF. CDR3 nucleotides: TGTGCCAGCAGCGTCACGGCGGCCTATGGCGAGACCCAGTACTTC.

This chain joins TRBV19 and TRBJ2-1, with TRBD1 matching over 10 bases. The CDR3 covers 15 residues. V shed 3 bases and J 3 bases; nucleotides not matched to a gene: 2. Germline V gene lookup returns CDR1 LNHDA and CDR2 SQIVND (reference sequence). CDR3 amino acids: CASSIDRGLYNEQFF. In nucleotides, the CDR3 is TGTGCCAGTAGTATCGACAGGGGGCTCTACAATGAGCAGTTCTTC.